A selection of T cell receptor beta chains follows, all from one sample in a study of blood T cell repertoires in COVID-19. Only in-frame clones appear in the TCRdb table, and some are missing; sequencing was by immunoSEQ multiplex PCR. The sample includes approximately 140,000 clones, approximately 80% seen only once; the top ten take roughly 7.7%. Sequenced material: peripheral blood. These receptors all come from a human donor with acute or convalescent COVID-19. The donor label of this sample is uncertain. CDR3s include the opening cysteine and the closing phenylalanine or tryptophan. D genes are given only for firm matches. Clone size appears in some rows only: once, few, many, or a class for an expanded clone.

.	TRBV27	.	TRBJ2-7	CASSLYRGPDSYEQYF	TGTGCCAGCAGTTTATATAGGGGCCCCGACTCCTACGAGCAGTACTTC
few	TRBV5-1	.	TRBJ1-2	CASTPDVRDYGYTF	TGCGCCAGCACCCCGGACGTGAGGGACTATGGCTACACCTTC
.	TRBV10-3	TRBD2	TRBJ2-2	CASAGLAGGPNTGELFF	TGTGCCTCGGCGGGACTAGCGGGGGGCCCGAACACCGGGGAGCTGTTTTTT
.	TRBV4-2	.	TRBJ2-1	CASSLVAEPSSYNEQFF	TGTGCCAGCAGCCTTGTAGCAGAGCCTAGCTCCTACAATGAGCAGTTCTTC
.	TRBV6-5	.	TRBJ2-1	CASSLDTFRNEQFF	TGTGCCAGCAGTTTGGACACTTTCAGGAATGAGCAGTTCTTC
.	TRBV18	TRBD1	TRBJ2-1	CASSPGTGVYNEQFF	TGTGCCAGCTCACCTGGGACAGGGGTCTACAATGAGCAGTTCTTC
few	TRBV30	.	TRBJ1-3	CAWNQGYTIYF	TGTGCCTGGAACCAGGGGTACACCATATATTTT
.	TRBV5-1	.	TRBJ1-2	CASSLQGFNYGYTF	TGCGCCAGCAGCCTGCAGGGTTTCAACTATGGCTACACCTTC
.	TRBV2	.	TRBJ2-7	CATQIQVAYEQYF	TGTGCCACCCAAATCCAGGTCGCCTACGAGCAGTACTTC
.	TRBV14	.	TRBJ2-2	CASSQDLSGFNTGELFF	TGTGCCAGCAGCCAAGATCTGTCGGGGTTTAACACCGGGGAGCTGTTTTTT
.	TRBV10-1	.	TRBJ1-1	CASSVPGGARSPTEAFF	TGCGCCAGCAGTGTCCCCGGGGGGGCTCGATCGCCTACTGAAGCTTTCTTT
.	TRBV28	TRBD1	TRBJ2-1	CASSLLTRGPRNEQFF	TGTGCCAGCAGTTTACTCACTAGGGGGCCGAGGAATGAGCAGTTCTTC
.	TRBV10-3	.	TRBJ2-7	CAITREGAYEQYF	TGTGCCATCACCCGGGAGGGGGCTTACGAGCAGTACTTC
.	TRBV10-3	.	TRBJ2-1	CAISESELAYNEQFF	TGTGCCATCAGTGAGTCGGAACTAGCTTACAATGAGCAGTTCTTC